This entry lists 21 T cell receptor beta chains sequenced from one sample in a study of CD8 T cells in ankylosing spondylitis. One entry per CDR3 protein, called by TCRdb with MiXCR from the 5' RACE reads. The data contain 130,000 or so distinct CDR3 sequences, roughly 7.3% of them singletons. The specimen was blood, either unsorted or a sorted T cell fraction (not recorded which). The receptors originated from a male donor with ankylosing spondylitis or in good health (not recorded which).

This clonotype has a count of ten or more. V and J are TRBV20-1 and TRBJ2-7; possible D gene TRBD1, 6 bases. The ends were cut back, 4 bases at V and 1 base at J, with 14 bases in the middle. Germline values: CDR1 DFQATT, CDR2 SNEGSKA (reference sequence). The CDR3 length is 14 residues. The CDR3 bases are TGCAGTGCTACAGGGGAAGCACGTTCCTACGAGCAGTACTTC. Protein sequence: CSATGEARSYEQYF.

This clonotype was observed at least ten times. DNA for the CDR3: TGCGCCAGCAGCTCGGACGGTAACTATGGCTACACCTTC. This sequence encodes CASSSDGNYGYTF. The chain employs TRBV5-1 and TRBJ1-2, with unresolved D. Trimming stripped 3 bases from V and 1 base from J, with 7 bases between. The V gene's germline CDR1 is SGHRS and CDR2 YFSETQ. CDR3 size: 13 residues.

This clonotype was found many times. This rearrangement joins TRBV12-3 or TRBV12-4 to TRBJ2-7; 9 positions agree with TRBD2. V was clipped by 3 bases and J by 6 bases; unmatched bases: 12. The CDR3 runs 16 residues. The CDR3 DNA is TGTGCCAGCAGTTTTGGGTTCGGCGGGAGGGATAGCGAGCAGTACTTC. As protein: CASSFGFGGRDSEQYF.

This clonotype came up many times. V and J are TRBV12-3 or TRBV12-4 and TRBJ1-3; 9 bases map to TRBD1. J was trimmed by 0 bases and V by 7 bases; bases with no gene match: 13. The CDR3 runs 18 residues. The CDR3 region is CASNPGPGTGNSGNTIYF. CDR3 in DNA: TGTGCCAGCAACCCCGGTCCTGGGACAGGGAACTCTGGAAACACCATATATTTT.

This clonotype appeared many times. The V call is TRBV5-1, the J call TRBJ2-1; D could derive from TRBD1 or TRBD2 (5 bases each). This CDR3 is 14 amino acids long. The V and J ends lost 6 bases and 2 bases respectively, with 12 bases between them. Germline V gives CDR1 SGHRS, CDR2 YFSETQ. For the CDR3, the DNA is TGCGCCAGCATGAGTCAGGGAGCCTACAATGAGCAGTTCTTC. Protein: CASMSQGAYNEQFF.

At least ten counts were recorded for this clonotype. The chain carries TRBV24-1 and TRBJ2-5, with D possibly matching TRBD1 (6 bases). The CDR3 has 12 amino acids. V lost 11 bases to trimming and J lost 2 bases, with 11 bases between them. CDR1 KGHDR and CDR2 SFDVKD come from the germline V gene. As DNA, the CDR3 is TGTGCCATTTCCGACAGGCAAGAGACCCAGTACTTC. Translating it yields CAISDRQETQYF.

This clonotype has a count of ten or more. V usage is TRBV12-3 or TRBV12-4 and J usage is TRBJ2-3; either TRBD1 or TRBD2 may fit D (6 bases each). The CDR3 has 15 residues. Deletions cut 5 bases from V and 0 bases from J, with 12 bases between. CDR3 sequence reads: CASSVGGPSTDTQYF. The CDR3 DNA reads as TGTGCCAGCAGTGTTGGGGGGCCCAGCACAGATACGCAGTATTTT.

This clonotype showed up many times. The chain joins TRBV7-9 to TRBJ1-1; TRBD1 aligns across 7 bases. Germline V lookup: CDR1 SEHNR, CDR2 FQNEAQ (reference sequence). After removal of 4 bases from V and 10 bases from J, the junction contained 12 bases not matched to a gene. The CDR3 length is 14 residues. The CDR3 sequence is CASSSTGDSVGAFF. The CDR3 nucleotides are TGTGCCAGCAGCTCAACAGGGGATTCGGTCGGAGCTTTCTTT. The whole variable domain, filled in from reference TRBV7-9 and TRBJ1-1, reads DTGVSQNPRHKITKRGQNVTFRCDPISEHNRLYWYRQTLGQGPEFLTYFQNEAQLEKSRLLSDRFSAERPKGSFSTLEIQRTEQGDSAMYLCASSSTGDSVGAFFGQGTRLTVV.

This clonotype was observed at least ten times. The chain joins TRBV5-1 to TRBJ2-7, with unresolved D. Between the trimmed V and J ends, which lost 0 bases and 10 bases, there was a span of 11 bases. The CDR3 has 12 residues. Germline V gene lookup returns CDR1 SGHRS and CDR2 YFSETQ. Here the CDR3 reads CASSLARQEQYF. CDR3 nucleotide sequence: TGCGCCAGCAGCTTGGCCAGGCAGGAACAGTACTTC.

This clonotype has a count of ten or more. The chain carries TRBV27 and TRBJ2-7, with D possibly matching TRBD1 (5 bases). Germline V CDR1 and CDR2: MNHEY, SMNVEV (reference sequence). Deletions cut 3 bases from V and 5 bases from J, with 8 bases between. The CDR3 sequence is 12 residues long. The DNA of the CDR3 is TGTGCCAGCAGTTTCTCGGACAACGAGCAGTACTTC. It specifies CASSFSDNEQYF.

This clonotype was observed many times. This sequence joins TRBV7-2 and TRBJ1-3, with 9 bases fitting TRBD1. V gave up 6 bases and J gave up 2 bases; unmatched junction bases: 8. CDR3 size: 16 residues. The germline CDR1 and CDR2 sequences are SGHTA and FQGNSA. CDR3 in amino acids: CASRLLGQGPGNTIYF. The CDR3 DNA sequence: TGTGCCAGCAGGCTACTGGGACAGGGTCCTGGAAACACCATATATTTT.

This clonotype has at least ten counts. V is TRBV12-3 or TRBV12-4 and J is TRBJ1-5; perhaps TRBD1 as D (5 bases). Trimming left V 8 bases short and J 2 bases short, with 16 bases between. The CDR3 covers 15 residues. The CDR3 loop is CASSSWGGGNQPQHF. CDR3 bases: TGTGCCAGCTCATCCTGGGGGGGAGGCAATCAGCCCCAGCATTTT.

The chain has TRBV7-2 and TRBJ1-5, with D unclear. V gave up 5 bases and J gave up 0 bases, with 14 bases separating them. CDR3 length: 16 residues. Looked up from germline, CDR1 is SGHTA and CDR2 is FQGNSA. The CDR3 sequence is CASSPDTAYSNQPQHF. CDR3 sequence (DNA): TGTGCCAGCAGCCCAGATACCGCTTATAGCAATCAGCCCCAGCATTTT.

This clonotype was found many times. The V gene is TRBV6-2 or TRBV6-3, the J gene TRBJ2-7; weak D call: TRBD2 (6 bases). The CDR3 is 13 residues long. Germline V CDR1 and CDR2: MNHEY, SVGEGT. With 10 bases removed from V and 1 base from J, the gap between germline ends came to 14 bases. The DNA of the CDR3 is TGTGCCACCTTAGCGGATACTTCCTACGAGCAGTACTTC. This encodes CATLADTSYEQYF.

This clonotype was observed a single time. This chain joins TRBV7-2 and TRBJ2-5, with unresolved D. The ends were cut back, 0 bases at V and 5 bases at J, with 10 bases in the middle. CDR1 is SGHTA, CDR2 FQGNSA, per germline. The length of the CDR3 is 14 residues. The CDR3: CASSLARSHETQYF. In nucleotides, the CDR3 is TGTGCCAGCAGCTTAGCTAGGAGCCACGAGACCCAGTACTTC.

The table lists this clonotype with many counts. J is TRBJ2-5 and V is TRBV20-1; D remains unclear. Trimming took off 0 bases at V and 2 bases at J, with 10 bases between the two ends. This CDR3 comprises 14 residues. Germline V gives CDR1 DFQATT, CDR2 SNEGSKA (reference sequence). This chain's CDR3 is CSAREGLGQETQYF. Here the CDR3 DNA reads TGCAGTGCTAGAGAAGGGTTAGGACAAGAGACCCAGTACTTC.

The chain uses TRBV7-8 and TRBJ2-1; maybe TRBD1 (5 bases). Germline CDR1 reads SGHVS; CDR2 reads FQNEAQ. Trimming removed 5 bases at V and 4 bases at J, with 12 bases between. The CDR3 covers 14 residues. As DNA, the CDR3 is TGTGCCAGCAGCCCTAGGGCAGGGTACAATGAGCAGTTCTTC. The encoded protein is CASSPRAGYNEQFF.

This clonotype was observed a few times. The V gene is TRBV12-3 or TRBV12-4, the J gene TRBJ1-6; TRBD1 is a possible D gene (6 bases). V lost 5 bases and J lost 6, with 11 bases in between. The CDR3 loop spans 14 amino acids. The CDR3 DNA reads as TGTGCCAGCAGTCCAGGGACATTTAATTCACCCCTCCACTTT. Protein sequence: CASSPGTFNSPLHF.

This clonotype has at least ten counts. The rearrangement joins TRBV12-3 or TRBV12-4 to TRBJ1-6; D is undetermined. The CDR3 has 13 residues. Trimming took off 7 bases at V and 5 bases at J, with 9 bases between the two ends. The chain's CDR3 is CASTQQNNSPLHF. CDR3 nucleotides: TGTGCCAGCACCCAACAGAATAATTCACCCCTCCACTTT.

This chain connects TRBV5-1 to TRBJ1-1; 9 bases align to TRBD1. Per the germline V gene, CDR1 is SGHRS and CDR2 is YFSETQ. This CDR3 has 15 residues. The V and J ends lost 0 bases and 4 bases, in that order; junction bases with no gene match: 4. The CDR3 DNA sequence: TGCGCCAGCAGCTTGGAAACAGGGGGCTTCACTGAAGCTTTCTTT. It encodes CASSLETGGFTEAFF. Full variable domain (remainder filled in from reference TRBV5-1 and TRBJ1-1): KAGVTQTPRYLIKTRGQQVTLSCSPISGHRSVSWYQQTPGQGLQFLFEYFSETQRNKGNFPGRFSGRQFSNSRSEMNVSTLELGDSALYLCASSLETGGFTEAFFGQGTRLTVV.

The table lists this clonotype with many counts. The V gene is TRBV12-3 or TRBV12-4, the J gene TRBJ2-3, with D maybe TRBD1 (5 bases). This CDR3 region has 12 residues. V was pared by 7 bases and J by 4 bases, with 9 bases between. The CDR3 region has the DNA TGTGCCAGCAAAAGGGGCCCAGATACGCAGTATTTT. It translates to CASKRGPDTQYF.